This T cell receptor beta chain originates from a study of blood T cell repertoires in COVID-19. Study information: Researchers got acute and convalescent COVID-19 samples from the United States, Italy and Spain. PBMCs, B-cell-depleted T cells, or T cells provided the cDNA or gDNA that made up the material.

J gave up 2 bases and V 1 base, and 7 bases lay outside the gene matches. This CDR3 region has 17 residues. CDR1 is SGHAT and CDR2 is FQNNGV in the germline V gene. Per the original methods: Amplification of reference gene primers was used by the study to estimate nucleated cell counts. Produced via immunoSEQ multiplex PCR; TCRdb's table is partial and in-frame only. That table furnishes V, J and clone size, whereas the DNA furnished D and trimming. The data contain 350,000 to 450,000 clones, 70% to 90% of them singletons. This study enrolled people aged about 18 to 90 from about two dozen US geographic areas.

The sequence was collected from a woman between 18 and 30 years old who had been exposed to COVID-19. The chain recombines TRBV11-2 with TRBJ2-1, with 8 nucleotides matching TRBD2. The material sequenced was PBMCs or T cells enriched from blood (not recorded which). This CDR3 is CASSLAPEREPYNEQFF. DNA for the CDR3: TGTGCCAGCAGCTTAGCGCCCGAGCGGGAGCCCTACAATGAGCAGTTCTTC.